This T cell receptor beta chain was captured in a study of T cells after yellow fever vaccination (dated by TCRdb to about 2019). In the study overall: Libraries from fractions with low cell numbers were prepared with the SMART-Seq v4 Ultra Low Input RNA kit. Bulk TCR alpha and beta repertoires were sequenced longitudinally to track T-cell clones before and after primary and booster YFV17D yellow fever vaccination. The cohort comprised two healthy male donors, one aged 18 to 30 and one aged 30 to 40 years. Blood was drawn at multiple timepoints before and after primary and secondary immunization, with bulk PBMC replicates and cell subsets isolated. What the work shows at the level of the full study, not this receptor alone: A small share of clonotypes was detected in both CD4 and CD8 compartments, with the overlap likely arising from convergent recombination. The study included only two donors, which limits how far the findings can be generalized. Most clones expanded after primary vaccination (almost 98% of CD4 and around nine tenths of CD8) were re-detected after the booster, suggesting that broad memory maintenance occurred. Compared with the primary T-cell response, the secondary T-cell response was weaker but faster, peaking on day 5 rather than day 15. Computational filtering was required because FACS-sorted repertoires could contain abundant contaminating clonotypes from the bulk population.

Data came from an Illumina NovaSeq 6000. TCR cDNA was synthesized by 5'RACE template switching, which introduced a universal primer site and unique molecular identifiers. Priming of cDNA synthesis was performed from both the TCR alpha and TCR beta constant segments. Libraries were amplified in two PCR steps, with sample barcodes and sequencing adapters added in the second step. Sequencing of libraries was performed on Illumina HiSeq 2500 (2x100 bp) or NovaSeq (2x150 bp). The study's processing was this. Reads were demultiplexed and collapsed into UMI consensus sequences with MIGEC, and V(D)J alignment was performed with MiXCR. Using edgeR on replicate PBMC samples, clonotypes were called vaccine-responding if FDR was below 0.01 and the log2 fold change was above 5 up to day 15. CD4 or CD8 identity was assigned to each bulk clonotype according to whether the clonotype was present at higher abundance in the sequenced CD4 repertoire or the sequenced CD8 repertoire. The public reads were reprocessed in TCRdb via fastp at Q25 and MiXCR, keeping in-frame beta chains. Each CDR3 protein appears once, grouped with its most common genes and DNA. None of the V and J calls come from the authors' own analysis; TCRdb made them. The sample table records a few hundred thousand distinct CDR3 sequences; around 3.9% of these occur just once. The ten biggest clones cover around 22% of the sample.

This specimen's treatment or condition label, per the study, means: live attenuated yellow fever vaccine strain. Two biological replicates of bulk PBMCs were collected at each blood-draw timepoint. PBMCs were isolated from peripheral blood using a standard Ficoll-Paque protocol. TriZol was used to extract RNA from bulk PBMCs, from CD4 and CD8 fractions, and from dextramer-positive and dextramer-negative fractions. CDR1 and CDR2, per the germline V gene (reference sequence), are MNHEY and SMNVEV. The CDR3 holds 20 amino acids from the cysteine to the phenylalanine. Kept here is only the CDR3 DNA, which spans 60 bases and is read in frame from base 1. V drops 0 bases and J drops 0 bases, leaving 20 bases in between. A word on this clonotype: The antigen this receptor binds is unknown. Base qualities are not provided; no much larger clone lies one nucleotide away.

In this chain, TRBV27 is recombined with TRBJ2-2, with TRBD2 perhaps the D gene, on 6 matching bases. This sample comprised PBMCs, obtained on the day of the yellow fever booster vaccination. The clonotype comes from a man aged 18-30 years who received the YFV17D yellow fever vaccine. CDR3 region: CASSLSARGSGGANTGELFF. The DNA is TGTGCCAGCAGTTTATCTGCCCGGGGGTCAGGAGGCGCGAACACCGGGGAGCTGTTTTTT.